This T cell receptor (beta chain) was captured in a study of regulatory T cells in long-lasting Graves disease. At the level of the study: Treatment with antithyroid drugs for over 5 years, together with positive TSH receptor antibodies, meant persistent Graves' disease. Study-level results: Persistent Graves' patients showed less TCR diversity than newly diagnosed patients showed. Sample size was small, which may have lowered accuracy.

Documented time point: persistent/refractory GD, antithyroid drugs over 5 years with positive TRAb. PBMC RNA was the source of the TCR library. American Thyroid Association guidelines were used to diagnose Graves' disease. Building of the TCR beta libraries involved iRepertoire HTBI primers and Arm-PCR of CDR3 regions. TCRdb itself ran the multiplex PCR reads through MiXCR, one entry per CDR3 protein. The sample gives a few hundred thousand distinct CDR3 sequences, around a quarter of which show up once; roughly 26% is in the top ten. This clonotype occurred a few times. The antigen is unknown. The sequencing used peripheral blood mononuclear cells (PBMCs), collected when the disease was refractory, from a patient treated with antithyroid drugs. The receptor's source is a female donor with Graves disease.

The CDR3 region has the DNA TGCAGTGCTAGAGAACAGGGGAGGCAGACCCAGTACTTC. Residues: CSAREQGRQTQYF. V and J are TRBV20-1 and TRBJ2-5; D possibly corresponds to TRBD1 (7 bases). Looked up from germline, CDR1 is DFQATT and CDR2 is SNEGSKA (reference sequence). This CDR3 is built from 13 residues. Trimming removed 0 bases from V and 6 bases from J, with 11 bases in between.